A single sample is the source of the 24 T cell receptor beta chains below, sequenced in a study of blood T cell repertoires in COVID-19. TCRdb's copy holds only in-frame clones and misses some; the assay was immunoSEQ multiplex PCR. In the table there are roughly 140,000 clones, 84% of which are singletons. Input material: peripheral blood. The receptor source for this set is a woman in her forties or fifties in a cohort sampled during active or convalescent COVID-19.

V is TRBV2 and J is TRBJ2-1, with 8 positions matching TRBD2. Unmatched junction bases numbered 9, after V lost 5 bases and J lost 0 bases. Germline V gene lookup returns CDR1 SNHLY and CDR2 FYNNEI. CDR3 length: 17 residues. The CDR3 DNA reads TGTGCCAGCAGTACCCGGGGCGGGGGGAGCTCCTACAATGAGCAGTTCTTC. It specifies CASSTRGGGSSYNEQFF.

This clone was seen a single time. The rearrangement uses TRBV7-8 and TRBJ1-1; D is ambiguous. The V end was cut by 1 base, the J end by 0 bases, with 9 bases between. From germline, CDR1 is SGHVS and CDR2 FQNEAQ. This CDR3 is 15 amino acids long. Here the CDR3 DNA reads TGTGCCAGCAGCTTAGGTTCGGTTTTGAACACTGAAGCTTTCTTT. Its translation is CASSLGSVLNTEAFF. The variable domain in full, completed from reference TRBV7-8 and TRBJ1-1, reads GAGVSQSPRYKVAKRGQDVALRCDPISGHVSLFWYQQALGQGPEFLTYFQNEAQLDKSGLPSDRFFAERPEGSVSTLKIQRTQQEDSAVYLCASSLGSVLNTEAFFGQGTRLTVV.

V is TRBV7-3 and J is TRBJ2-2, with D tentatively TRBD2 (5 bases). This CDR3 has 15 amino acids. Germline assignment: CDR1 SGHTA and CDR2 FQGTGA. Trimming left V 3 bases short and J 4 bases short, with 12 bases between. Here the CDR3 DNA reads TGTGCCAGCAGCTTCGGGGTCCGACTCACCGGGGAGCTGTTTTTT. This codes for CASSFGVRLTGELFF.

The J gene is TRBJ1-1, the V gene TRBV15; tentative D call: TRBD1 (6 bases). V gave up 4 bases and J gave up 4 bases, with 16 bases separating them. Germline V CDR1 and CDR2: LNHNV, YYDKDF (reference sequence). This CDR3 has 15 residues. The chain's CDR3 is CATSIGGRTTTEAFF. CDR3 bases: TGTGCCACCAGCATCGGGGGGCGCACGACCACTGAAGCTTTCTTT.

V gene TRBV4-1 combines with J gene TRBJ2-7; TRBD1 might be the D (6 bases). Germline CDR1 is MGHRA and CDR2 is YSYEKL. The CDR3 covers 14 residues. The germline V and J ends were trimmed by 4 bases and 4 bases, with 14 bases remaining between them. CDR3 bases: TGCGCCAGCAGCCTTCAAGGGGGACCTTACGAGCAGTACTTC. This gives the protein CASSLQGGPYEQYF.

CDR3 in amino acids: CASSKGQRSAEQYF. CDR3 DNA sequence: TGTGCCAGCAGCAAAGGACAGCGGAGTGCCGAGCAGTACTTC. V is TRBV7-8 and J is TRBJ2-7, with D possibly TRBD1 on 6 matching bases. V lost 5 bases and J lost 6, with 17 bases in between. CDR1 and CDR2 from the germline V gene are SGHVS and FQNEAQ. The CDR3 length is 14 residues.

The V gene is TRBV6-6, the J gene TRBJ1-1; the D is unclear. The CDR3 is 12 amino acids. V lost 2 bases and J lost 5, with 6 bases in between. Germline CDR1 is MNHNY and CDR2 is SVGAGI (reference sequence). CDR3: CASSYAETEAFF. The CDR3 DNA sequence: TGTGCCAGCAGTTACGCCGAGACTGAAGCTTTCTTT.

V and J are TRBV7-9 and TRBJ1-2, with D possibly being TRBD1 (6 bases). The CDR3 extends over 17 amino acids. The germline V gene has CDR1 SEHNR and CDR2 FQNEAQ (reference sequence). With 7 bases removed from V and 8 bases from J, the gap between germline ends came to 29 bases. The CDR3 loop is CASNRGRVLGGAGGYTF. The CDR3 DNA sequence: TGTGCCAGCAATAGAGGGAGGGTTTTGGGGGGCGCCGGCGGCTACACCTTC.

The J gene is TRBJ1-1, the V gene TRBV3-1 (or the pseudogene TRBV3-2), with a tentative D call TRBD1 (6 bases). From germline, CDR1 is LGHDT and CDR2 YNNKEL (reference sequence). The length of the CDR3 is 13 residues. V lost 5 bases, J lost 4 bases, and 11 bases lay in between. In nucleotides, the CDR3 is TGTGCCAGCAGCACGCAGGGGCGCACTGAAGCTTTCTTT. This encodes CASSTQGRTEAFF.

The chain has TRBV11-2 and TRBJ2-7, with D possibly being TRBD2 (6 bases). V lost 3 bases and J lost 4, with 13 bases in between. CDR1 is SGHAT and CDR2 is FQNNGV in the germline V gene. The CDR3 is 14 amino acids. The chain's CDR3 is CASSFHGLPYEQYF. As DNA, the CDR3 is TGTGCCAGCAGCTTCCACGGACTACCTTACGAGCAGTACTTC.

CDR3 nucleotides: TGTGCCAGCAGTCCCCAGGGTTCTCGAAACACCATATATTTT. It yields the protein CASSPQGSRNTIYF. The chain employs TRBV28 and TRBJ1-3, with D possibly being TRBD1 (5 bases). The CDR3 is made up of 14 amino acids. Trimming left V 5 bases short and J 5 bases short, with 13 bases between. Per the germline V gene, CDR1 is MDHEN and CDR2 is SYDVKM.

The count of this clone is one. CDR3 sequence reads: CASSLALYPVADSSTGELFF. The CDR3 DNA reads TGTGCCAGCAGCTTAGCGCTTTACCCTGTGGCGGACAGTTCCACCGGGGAGCTGTTTTTT. The V and J genes are TRBV7-8 and TRBJ2-2, with a tentative D call TRBD1 (6 bases). This CDR3 is built from 20 residues. In germline, CDR1 is SGHVS, CDR2 FQNEAQ. V gave up 0 bases and J gave up 4 bases, with 24 bases separating them.

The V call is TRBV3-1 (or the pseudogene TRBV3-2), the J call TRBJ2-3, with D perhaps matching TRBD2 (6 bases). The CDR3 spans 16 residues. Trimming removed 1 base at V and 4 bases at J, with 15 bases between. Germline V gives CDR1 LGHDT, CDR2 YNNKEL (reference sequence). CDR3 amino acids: CASSQAKGTGADTQYF. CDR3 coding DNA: TGTGCCAGCAGCCAAGCAAAGGGGACGGGGGCAGATACGCAGTATTTT.

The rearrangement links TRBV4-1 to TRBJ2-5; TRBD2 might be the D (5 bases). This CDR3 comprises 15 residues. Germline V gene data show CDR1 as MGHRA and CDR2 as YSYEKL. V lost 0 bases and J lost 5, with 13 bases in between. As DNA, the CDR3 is TGCGCCAGCAGCCAAGATAGCCCCGGGGTGGAGACCCAGTACTTC. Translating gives CASSQDSPGVETQYF.

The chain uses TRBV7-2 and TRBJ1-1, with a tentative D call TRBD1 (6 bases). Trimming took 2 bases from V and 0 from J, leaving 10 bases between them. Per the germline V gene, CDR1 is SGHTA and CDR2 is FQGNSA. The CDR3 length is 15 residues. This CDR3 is CASSLTQGMNTEAFF. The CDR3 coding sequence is TGTGCCAGCAGCTTAACGCAGGGGATGAACACTGAAGCTTTCTTT.

Here the CDR3 reads CATSLRAAGGDEQFF. DNA for the CDR3: TGTGCCACCAGCCTGCGGGCGGCGGGGGGCGATGAGCAGTTCTTC. The chain is built from TRBV24-1 and TRBJ2-1, with 8 bases aligning to TRBD2. V was clipped by 7 bases and J by 8 bases; unmatched bases: 12. This CDR3 is 15 amino acids long. In germline, CDR1 is KGHDR, CDR2 SFDVKD.

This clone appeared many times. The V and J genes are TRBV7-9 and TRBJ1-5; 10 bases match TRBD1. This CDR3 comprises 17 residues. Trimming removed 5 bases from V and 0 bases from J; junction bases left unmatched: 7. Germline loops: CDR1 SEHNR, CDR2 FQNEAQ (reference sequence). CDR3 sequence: CASSPGQGVYSNQPQHF. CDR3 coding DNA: TGTGCCAGCAGCCCCGGACAGGGGGTCTATAGCAATCAGCCCCAGCATTTT.

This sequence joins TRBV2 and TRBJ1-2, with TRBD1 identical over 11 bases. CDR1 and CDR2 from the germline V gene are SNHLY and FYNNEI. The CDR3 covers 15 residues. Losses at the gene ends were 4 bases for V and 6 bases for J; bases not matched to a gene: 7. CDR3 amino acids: CASSVWTGGRDGYTF. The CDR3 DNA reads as TGTGCCAGCAGTGTTTGGACAGGGGGCAGGGATGGCTACACCTTC. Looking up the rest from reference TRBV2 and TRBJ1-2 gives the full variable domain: EPEVTQTPSHQVTQMGQEVILRCVPISNHLYFYWYRQILGQKVEFLVSFYNNEISEKSEIFDDQFSVERPDGSNFTLKIRSTKLEDSAMYFCASSVWTGGRDGYTFGSGTRLTVV.

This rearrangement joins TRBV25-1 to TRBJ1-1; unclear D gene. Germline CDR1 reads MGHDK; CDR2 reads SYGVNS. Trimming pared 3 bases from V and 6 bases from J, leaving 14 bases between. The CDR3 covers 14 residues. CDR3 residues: CASSEPGDRAEAFF. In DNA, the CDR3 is TGTGCCAGCAGTGAGCCCGGGGATAGGGCTGAAGCTTTCTTT.

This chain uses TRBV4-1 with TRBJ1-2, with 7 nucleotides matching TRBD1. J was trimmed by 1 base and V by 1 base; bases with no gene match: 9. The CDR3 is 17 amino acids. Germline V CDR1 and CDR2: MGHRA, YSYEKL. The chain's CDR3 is CASSQGGTELFNYGYTF. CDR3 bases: TGCGCCAGCAGCCAAGGTGGGACAGAACTCTTTAACTATGGCTACACCTTC.

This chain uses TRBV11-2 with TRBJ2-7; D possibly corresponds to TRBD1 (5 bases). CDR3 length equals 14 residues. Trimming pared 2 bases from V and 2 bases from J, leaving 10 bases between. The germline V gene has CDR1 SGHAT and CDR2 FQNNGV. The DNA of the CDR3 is TGTGCCAGCAGCTTAAATCCAGGGCCCTACGAGCAGTACTTC. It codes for CASSLNPGPYEQYF.

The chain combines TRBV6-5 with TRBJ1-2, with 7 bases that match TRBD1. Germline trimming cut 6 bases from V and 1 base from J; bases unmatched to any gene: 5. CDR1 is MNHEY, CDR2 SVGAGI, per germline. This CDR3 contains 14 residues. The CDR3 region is CASRRGQGNYGYTF. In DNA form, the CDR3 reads TGTGCCAGCAGGAGGGGGCAAGGTAACTATGGCTACACCTTC.

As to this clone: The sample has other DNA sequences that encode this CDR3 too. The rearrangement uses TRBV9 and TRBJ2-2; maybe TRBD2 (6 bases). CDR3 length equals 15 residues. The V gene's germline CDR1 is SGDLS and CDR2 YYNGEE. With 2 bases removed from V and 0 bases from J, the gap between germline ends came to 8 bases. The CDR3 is CASSVGGANTGELFF. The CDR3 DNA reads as TGTGCCAGCAGCGTTGGCGGGGCGAACACCGGGGAGCTGTTTTTT.

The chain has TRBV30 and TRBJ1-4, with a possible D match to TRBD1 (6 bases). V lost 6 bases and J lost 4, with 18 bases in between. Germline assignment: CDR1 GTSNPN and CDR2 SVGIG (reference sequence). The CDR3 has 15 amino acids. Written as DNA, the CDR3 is TGTGCCTGCATGGCGCGAGGGGGAAGTAATGAAAAACTGTTTTTT. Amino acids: CACMARGGSNEKLFF. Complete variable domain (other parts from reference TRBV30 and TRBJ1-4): SQTIHQWPATLVQPVGSPLSLECTVEGTSNPNLYWYRQAAGRGLQLLFYSVGIGQISSEVPQNLSASRPQDRQFILSSKKLLLSDSGFYLCACMARGGSNEKLFFGSGTQLSVL.